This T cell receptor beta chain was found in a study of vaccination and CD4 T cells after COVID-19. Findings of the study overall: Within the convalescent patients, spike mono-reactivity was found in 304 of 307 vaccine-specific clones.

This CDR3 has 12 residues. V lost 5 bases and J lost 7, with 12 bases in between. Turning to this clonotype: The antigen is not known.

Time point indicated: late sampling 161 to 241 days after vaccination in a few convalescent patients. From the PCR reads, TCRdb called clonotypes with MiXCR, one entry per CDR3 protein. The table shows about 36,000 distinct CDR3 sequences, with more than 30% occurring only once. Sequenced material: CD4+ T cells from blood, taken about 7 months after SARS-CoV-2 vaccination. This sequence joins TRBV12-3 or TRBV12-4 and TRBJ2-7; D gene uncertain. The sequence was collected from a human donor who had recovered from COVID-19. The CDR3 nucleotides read TGTGCCAGCAGTCCTACACCGTTGGAGCAGTACTTC. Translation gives CASSPTPLEQYF.